The 24 T cell receptor beta chains presented below share a single source sample, sequenced in a study of T cell changes during pregnancy in multiple sclerosis. TCRdb's copy holds only in-frame clones and misses some; the assay was immunoSEQ multiplex PCR. The table has some 67,000 clones, approximately 90% seen once; the top ten hold more than 1.1%. The starting material was peripheral blood, obtained after pregnancy. These receptors all come from a female donor with multiple sclerosis, enrolled in a pregnancy study.

The rearrangement links TRBV28 to TRBJ2-7, with TRBD2 identical over 9 bases. From germline, CDR1 is MDHEN and CDR2 SYDVKM. The CDR3 loop spans 14 amino acids. The J segment lost 3 bases and the V segment lost 6 bases, leaving 6 bases of the junction unmatched. CDR3 sequence (DNA): TGTGCCAGCAGACTGGGACTAGCCGGCTACGAGCAGTACTTC. Its protein product is CASRLGLAGYEQYF.

The rearrangement uses TRBV5-4 and TRBJ1-2; no reliable D call. The CDR3 has 15 amino acids. Germline lookup yields CDR1 SGHNT and CDR2 YYREEE (reference sequence). Trimming cost V 1 base and J 4 bases, with 14 bases left between them. The CDR3 protein is CASSLHRGGPYGYTF. As DNA, the CDR3 is TGTGCCAGCAGCTTGCACCGGGGAGGGCCCTATGGCTACACCTTC.

V and J are TRBV5-4 and TRBJ2-6; 9 bases map to TRBD2. The CDR3 extends over 16 amino acids. J was trimmed by 0 bases and V by 4 bases; bases with no gene match: 2. Looked up from germline, CDR1 is SGHNT and CDR2 is YYREEE (reference sequence). CDR3 amino acids: CASSPGLASGANVLTF. In DNA, the CDR3 is TGTGCCAGCAGCCCGGGACTAGCCTCTGGGGCCAACGTCCTGACTTTC.

The J gene is TRBJ1-1, the V gene TRBV29-1; D not resolved. V gave up 7 bases and J gave up 1 base, with 7 bases separating them. Germline V gene sequence: CDR1 SQVTM, CDR2 ANQGSEA. The CDR3 has 11 amino acids. CDR3 loop: CSAAGNTEAFF. In nucleotides, the CDR3 is TGCAGCGCCGCGGGGAACACTGAAGCTTTCTTT.

Only one count was recorded for this clone. The chain combines TRBV19 with TRBJ2-3; possibly TRBD2 for D (7 bases). The CDR3 extends over 15 amino acids. The V gene's germline CDR1 is LNHDA and CDR2 SQIVND (reference sequence). Trimming pared 6 bases from V and 9 bases from J, leaving 22 bases between. The CDR3 DNA reads TGTGCCAGTAGATCAACAGGGACTACCCCCCGGACGCAGTATTTT. It yields the protein CASRSTGTTPRTQYF.

The chain carries TRBV10-3 and TRBJ2-3; 7 positions match TRBD1. Germline CDR1 reads ENHRY; CDR2 reads SYGVKD. The V segment lost 2 bases and the J segment 6 bases; nucleotides outside the gene matches: 5. The CDR3 covers 14 residues. The CDR3 sequence is CAISEEGAADTQYF. CDR3 DNA sequence: TGTGCCATCAGTGAGGAGGGGGCGGCGGATACGCAGTATTTT.

J is TRBJ2-7 and V is TRBV18; D gene ambiguous. Trimming removed 2 bases at V and 3 bases at J, with 17 bases between. The CDR3 extends over 16 amino acids. Germline V gene lookup returns CDR1 KGHSH and CDR2 LQKENI. CDR3 nucleotide sequence: TGTGCCAGCTCACCATGGGCGCCCAATGTGGTCTACGAGCAGTACTTC. Its translation: CASSPWAPNVVYEQYF.

CDR3: CASSQTGSGQETQYF. The CDR3 nucleotides read TGTGCCAGCAGTCAGACAGGGTCTGGGCAAGAGACCCAGTACTTC. J is TRBJ2-5 and V is TRBV27; TRBD1 agrees at 7 bases. Germline CDR1 MNHEY, CDR2 SMNVEV (reference sequence). The CDR3 has 15 residues. V lost 5 bases and J lost 2; bases outside the gene matches: 8.

The chain recombines TRBV9 with TRBJ2-5; D possibly corresponds to TRBD1 (5 bases). Germline V gives CDR1 SGDLS, CDR2 YYNGEE. Trimming pared 3 bases from V and 5 bases from J, leaving 14 bases between. The CDR3 contains 14 residues. The CDR3 bases are TGTGCCAGCAGCGGAAGAACAGGCGTTGAGACCCAGTACTTC. Residues: CASSGRTGVETQYF.

In this sample, this clone turned up once. V gene TRBV5-5 combines with J gene TRBJ1-1; 7 bases agree with TRBD1. J was trimmed by 7 bases and V by 4 bases; bases with no gene match: 7. Germline V gene lookup returns CDR1 SGHKS and CDR2 YYEKEE (reference sequence). The CDR3 sequence is 13 residues long. The CDR3 nucleotides are TGTGCCAGCAGCGACGGACAGGACCTTGAAGCTTTCTTT. Translating gives CASSDGQDLEAFF.

The chain is built from TRBV14 and TRBJ1-5; D remains unclear. V was pared by 3 bases and J by 3 bases, with 3 bases between. The CDR3 consists of 12 residues. In germline, CDR1 is SGHDN, CDR2 FVKESK. The CDR3 loop reads CASSHHNQPQHF. The DNA of the CDR3 is TGTGCCAGCAGCCATCACAATCAGCCCCAGCATTTT. The whole variable domain, remainder taken from reference TRBV14 and TRBJ1-5, is EAGVTQFPSHSVIEKGQTVTLRCDPISGHDNLYWYRRVMGKEIKFLLHFVKESKQDESGMPNNRFLAERTGGTYSTLKVQPAELEDSGVYFCASSHHNQPQHFGDGTRLSIL.

This clone is a singleton in its sample. Here the CDR3 DNA reads TGTGCCAGCAGTCAGGGCTCTGGGGCCAACGTCCTGACTTTC. Translation gives CASSQGSGANVLTF. This chain links TRBV6-1 with TRBJ2-6; weak D call: TRBD1 (5 bases). Trimming left V 5 bases short and J 0 bases short, with 5 bases between. This CDR3 has 14 amino acids. Germline CDR1 and CDR2: MNHNS and SASEGT.

The rearrangement joins TRBV6-6 to TRBJ2-1; 8 bases align to TRBD2. Per germline, CDR1 MNHNY and CDR2 SVGAGI (reference sequence). The CDR3 has 16 residues. Trimming at V came to 0 bases and at J to 5 bases, leaving 6 bases not matched to a gene. As DNA, the CDR3 is TGTGCCAGCAGTTACTCGATTCTAGCGGGCGACAATGAGCAGTTCTTC. As protein: CASSYSILAGDNEQFF.

The chain joins TRBV27 to TRBJ2-1; TRBD2 matches 11 bases. V dropped 5 bases and J dropped 6; count of bases not matched to a gene: 6. The germline CDR1 and CDR2 sequences are MNHEY and SMNVEV (reference sequence). This CDR3 contains 15 residues. The CDR3 protein is CASSQLAGVPNEQFF. The CDR3 coding sequence is TGTGCCAGCAGTCAACTAGCGGGGGTCCCCAATGAGCAGTTCTTC.

The chain is built from TRBV30 and TRBJ2-3; the match to TRBD1 covers 7 bases. The V gene end was trimmed by 0 bases and the J gene end by 2 bases; junction bases not matched to a gene: 11. Germline CDR1 reads GTSNPN; CDR2 reads SVGIG (reference sequence). The CDR3 has 17 amino acids. The CDR3 DNA follows: TGTGCCTGGAGTGTACAGGGGCCCCTCTTTTTCACAGATACGCAGTATTTT. Its translation: CAWSVQGPLFFTDTQYF.

In this sample, this clone is medium-sized. The V and J genes are TRBV10-3 and TRBJ1-1; D perhaps matches TRBD1 (5 bases). CDR3 length: 13 residues. Germline assignment: CDR1 ENHRY and CDR2 SYGVKD. Trimming cost V 6 bases and J 5 bases, with 13 bases left between them. The CDR3 is CAIRGGEGTEAFF. As DNA, the CDR3 is TGTGCCATCAGAGGTGGGGAGGGGACTGAAGCTTTCTTT.

This clone was counted between two and nine times. V is TRBV5-6 and J is TRBJ1-3; no clear D. In germline, CDR1 is SGHDT, CDR2 YYEEEE. The CDR3 runs 12 residues. V gave up 3 bases and J gave up 8 bases, with 9 bases separating them. The CDR3: CASSSGPDTIYF. The DNA for the CDR3 is TGTGCCAGCAGCTCGGGTCCAGACACCATATATTTT.

The chain links TRBV7-3 to TRBJ1-1; no firm D call. Germline CDR1 is SGHTA and CDR2 is FQGTGA. The CDR3 is made up of 15 amino acids. V was shortened by 1 base and J by 1 base, with 10 bases between the two germline ends. The CDR3 nucleotides read TGTGCCAGCAGCTTAAGCCGGGAATCGAACACTGAAGCTTTCTTT. Its protein is CASSLSRESNTEAFF.

This chain links TRBV9 with TRBJ2-7, with D uncertain. The CDR3 is 12 residues long. The germline V gene has CDR1 SGDLS and CDR2 YYNGEE. The V end was cut by 4 bases, the J end by 3 bases, with 8 bases between. The CDR3 region has the DNA TGTGCCAGCAGCCCTAATCTCTACGAGCAGTACTTC. This gives the protein CASSPNLYEQYF.

The chain combines TRBV7-9 with TRBJ1-2; D possibly corresponds to TRBD1 (6 bases). The CDR3 covers 15 residues. Germline V gives CDR1 SEHNR, CDR2 FQNEAQ (reference sequence). V was cut by 2 bases and J by 7 bases, with 17 bases left in between. DNA for the CDR3: TGTGCCAGCAGCTTACCAGACAGGCCTCTATTTGGCTACACCTTC. It codes for CASSLPDRPLFGYTF.

The V call is TRBV6-1, the J call TRBJ2-4; weak D call: TRBD1 (6 bases). Germline assignment: CDR1 MNHNS and CDR2 SASEGT. V lost 5 bases, J lost 9 bases, and 20 bases lay in between. This CDR3 spans 15 amino acids. DNA of the CDR3: TGTGCCAGCAGTCCTCGGGCAGGGGTTGGTGTCATTCAGTACTTC. It encodes CASSPRAGVGVIQYF.

Regarding this clone: The CDR3 end shows no conserved phenylalanine or tryptophan, and so a read error is likely. The DNA is omitted, as the CDR3 cannot be located on it reliably, and the CDR3 follows TCRdb's listing. The chain carries TRBV7-9 and TRBJ1-3; the DNA was not compared with TRBD1, the D call given in the table. Germline assignment: CDR1 SEHNR and CDR2 FQNEAQ (reference sequence). The CDR3 spans 11 residues, counting both ends. The CDR3 sequence: CASSRTGDLYV.

The genes are TRBV29-1 and TRBJ2-1; 11 bases fit TRBD2. J gave up 4 bases and V 7 bases, and 3 bases lay outside the gene matches. CDR3 length: 13 amino acids. Looked up from germline, CDR1 is SQVTM and CDR2 is ANQGSEA. The CDR3 sequence is CSAGTSGYNEQFF. CDR3 DNA: TGCAGCGCTGGGACTAGCGGTTACAATGAGCAGTTCTTC.

The rearrangement uses TRBV5-6 and TRBJ1-1, with D perhaps matching TRBD1 (5 bases). The germline gives CDR1 SGHDT, CDR2 YYEEEE. CDR3 length: 13 amino acids. Deletions cut 4 bases from V and 5 bases from J, with 12 bases between. The CDR3 loop is CASSMGGGTEAFF. The CDR3 bases are TGTGCCAGCAGCATGGGGGGGGGTACTGAAGCTTTCTTT.